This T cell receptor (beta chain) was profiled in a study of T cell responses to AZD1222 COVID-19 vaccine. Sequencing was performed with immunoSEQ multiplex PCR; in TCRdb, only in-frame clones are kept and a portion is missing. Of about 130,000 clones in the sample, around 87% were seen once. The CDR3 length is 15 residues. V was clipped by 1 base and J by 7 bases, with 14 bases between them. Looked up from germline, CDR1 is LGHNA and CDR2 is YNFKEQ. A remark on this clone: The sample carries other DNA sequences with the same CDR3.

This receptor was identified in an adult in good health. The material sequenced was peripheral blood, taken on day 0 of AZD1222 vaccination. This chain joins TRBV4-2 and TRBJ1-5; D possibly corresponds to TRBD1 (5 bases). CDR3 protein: CASSQVVGVRQPQHF. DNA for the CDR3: TGTGCCAGCAGCCAAGTAGTGGGGGTTAGGCAGCCCCAGCATTTT.